This is a list of T cell receptor beta chains from one sample in a study of Graves' ophthalmopathy and Graves' hyperthyroidism. In TCRdb, the multiplex PCR reads were re-called with MiXCR into one record per CDR3 protein. The sample holds hundreds of thousands of distinct CDR3 sequences; under 25% are singletons and the top ten take 2.5% to 3.5%. Sample: peripheral blood. These receptors were taken from a young woman with stable Graves' hyperthyroidism. The CDR3 runs from the conserved cysteine through the conserved F or W. D genes are given only for firm matches. Clone size is given for some rows only: seen once, a few or many times, or a class if the clone is expanded.

TRBJ2-7 NA many TRBV10-1 TGCGCCAGCAGTGAGTCGGTGGGTGGCAACGAGCAGTACTTC CASSESVGGNEQYF
TRBJ1-2 NA NA TRBV3-1 TGTGCCAGCAGCGACAGGTCCCGGGTCTACTATGGCTACACCTTC CASSDRSRVYYGYTF
TRBJ1-2 TRBD1 NA TRBV2 TGTGCCAGCAGTGGGGGACAGGGATGGTATGGCTACACCTTC CASSGGQGWYGYTF
TRBJ2-7 NA many TRBV6-5 TGTGCCAGCAGTTACTCGACGGGGCCCTACGAGCAGTACTTC CASSYSTGPYEQYF
TRBJ1-1 TRBD1 many TRBV6-5 TGTGCCAGCAGCGGACAGGGTCGGACTGAAGCTTTCTTT CASSGQGRTEAFF
TRBJ2-2 NA many TRBV6-5 TGTGCCAGCAGTTACGTTTCAGGGTCGGCCGGGGAGCTGTTTTTT CASSYVSGSAGELFF
TRBJ1-1 NA NA TRBV6-1 TGTGCCAGCAGACGCACCATGGGGAACACTGAAGCTTTCTTT CASRRTMGNTEAFF
TRBJ1-1 NA few TRBV4-2 TGTGCCAGCAGCCAAGAGGAAGGGGTCACTGAAGCTTTCTTT CASSQEEGVTEAFF
TRBJ1-5 NA NA TRBV6-1 TGTGCCAGCCTCGACGACGGCAATCAGCCCCAGCATTTT CASLDDGNQPQHF
TRBJ1-1 NA NA TRBV12-5 TGTGCTAGTGGTTTGGTATTTTTAGGTGAAGCTTTCTTT CASGLVFLGEAFF
TRBJ1-2 NA many TRBV28 TGTGCCAGCAGCCGGTTGTATGGCTACACCTTC CASSRLYGYTF
TRBJ2-7 NA NA TRBV3-1 TGTGCCAGCAGCCAAGGGATCCCCAGCGGGTCCAACGAGCAGTACTTC CASSQGIPSGSNEQYF
TRBJ2-7 TRBD1 many TRBV7-9 TGTGCCAGCAGCTTACGGCCAGGGGGAGAAGGCGAGCAGTACTTC CASSLRPGGEGEQYF
TRBJ1-2 NA NA TRBV10-3 TGTGCCGTCAGTGAACACAACGCTAATAACTATGGCTACACCTTC CAVSEHNANNYGYTF
TRBJ1-1 TRBD1 many TRBV7-9 TGTGCCAGCAGCTTAACAGGGGCGAACACTGAAGCTTTCTTT CASSLTGANTEAFF
TRBJ2-7 TRBD2 NA TRBV5-1 TGCGCCAGCAGCTTTAGCGGGAGGAGCTCCTACGAGCAGTACTTC CASSFSGRSSYEQYF
TRBJ1-2 NA many TRBV12-5 TGTGCTAGTGGTTTGGTACGGTCTCCGGACCCATGGGCGAGAGGCTACACCTTC CASGLVRSPDPWARGYTF
TRBJ2-7 TRBD2 NA TRBV13 TGTGCCAGCAGCTTGGGACTAGTGGAGGACTACGAGCAGTACTTC CASSLGLVEDYEQYF
TRBJ1-1 NA many TRBV6-1 TGTGCCAGCACTCTACATGGGTTGCGAGCTTTCTTT CASTLHGLRAFF
TRBJ2-7 NA many TRBV15 TGTGCCACCAGCAGAGCGCAGGGACCCTACGAGCAGTACTTC CATSRAQGPYEQYF
TRBJ2-5 NA many TRBV30 TGTGCCTGGAGTGGCACGGGGGAGACCCAGTACTTC CAWSGTGETQYF
TRBJ1-3 NA many TRBV10-3 TGTGCCATCACCCGAAGCAGTGGAAACACCATATATTTT CAITRSSGNTIYF
TRBJ2-7 NA many TRBV19 TGTGCCAGTAGTGTGGGACTTATTTACGAGCAGTACTTC CASSVGLIYEQYF
TRBJ1-2 NA many TRBV20-1 TGCAGCGACGACAGGACCCCAGGAGATGGCTACACCTTC CSDDRTPGDGYTF
TRBJ2-5 NA many TRBV28 TGTGCCAGCACTCAGAGGCAAGAGACCCAGTACTTC CASTQRQETQYF
TRBJ2-4 NA few TRBV11-2 TGTGCCAGCAGTCCTAGTGGACAGCGGGGAATTCAGTACTTC CASSPSGQRGIQYF
TRBJ2-7 NA NA TRBV20-1 TGCAGTGCCTTGCTCAGACTTACCGGGCCCTTCTACGAGCAGTACTTC CSALLRLTGPFYEQYF
TRBJ2-7 NA many TRBV7-2 TGTGCCAGCAGCTTAGCGGGACAAACCTACGAGCAGTACTTC CASSLAGQTYEQYF
TRBJ2-5 NA NA TRBV7-2 TGTGCCAGCAGCTACCGCAACGGGACTCGGTACTTC CASSYRNGTRYF
TRBJ2-7 TRBD1 many TRBV7-9 TGTGCCAGCAGCTTTCCGGGACAGGGGAAGTACGAGCAGTACTTC CASSFPGQGKYEQYF
TRBJ2-7 TRBD2 NA TRBV4-3 TGCGCCAGCAGCCTAGATCGGGCCAGCGGGAGTTTTAACGAGCAGTACTTC CASSLDRASGSFNEQYF
TRBJ2-5 NA many TRBV29-1 TGCAGCGTATCAGGGTCGGCAGGGCGGATGGAGACCCAGTACTTC CSVSGSAGRMETQYF
TRBJ2-2 TRBD1 many TRBV30 TGTGCCTGGAGTTGGGCAGGGGGCGCAGGCGGGGAGCTGTTTTTT CAWSWAGGAGGELFF
TRBJ2-7 NA many TRBV13 TGTGCCAGCAGCTTAGGATCCCGGGTTCGCGAGCAGTACTTC CASSLGSRVREQYF
TRBJ2-5 TRBD2 few TRBV10-3 TGTGCCATCAGAGACGGGACTAACGGAGAGACCCAGTACTTC CAIRDGTNGETQYF
TRBJ1-1 TRBD1 many TRBV6-5 TGTGCCAGCACTAAGAACAGGGGGCCCGGCACTGAAGCTTTCTTT CASTKNRGPGTEAFF
TRBJ1-6 TRBD1 many TRBV6-1 TGTGCCAGCACCCCGGGACAGGGGTATAATTCACCCCTCCACTTT CASTPGQGYNSPLHF
TRBJ2-5 TRBD2 many TRBV24-1 TGTGCCACCAGTGCTCTAGCGGGAGGTGGAGAGACCCAGTACTTC CATSALAGGGETQYF
TRBJ1-2 NA NA TRBV2 TGTGCCAGCAGAGAGGACAGAAATGGCTACACCTTC CASREDRNGYTF
TRBJ1-2 NA few TRBV28 TGTGCCAGCAGGGACTCTCGGTGGGCTAACTATGGCTACACCTTC CASRDSRWANYGYTF
TRBJ2-5 NA many TRBV6-2/TRBV6-3 TGTGCCAGCACAAACGGGTACAGTATGGAGACCCAGTACTTC CASTNGYSMETQYF
TRBJ1-5 TRBD1 many TRBV7-2 TGTGCCAGCAGCCCGACAGGGTTTAGGAGCAATCAGCCCCAGCATTTT CASSPTGFRSNQPQHF
TRBJ1-5 NA many TRBV6-5 TGTGCCAGCAGTTCCGTTTTTAGGGACGACAATCAGCCCCAGCATTTT CASSSVFRDDNQPQHF
TRBJ1-1 TRBD1 many TRBV29-1 TGCAGCGTAGCTACAGGGGGCGCGAATGAAGCTTTCTTT CSVATGGANEAFF
TRBJ2-5 NA many TRBV6-5 TGTGCCAGCAGTTACACCGGACTGAAAAAAGAGACCCAGTACTTC CASSYTGLKKETQYF
TRBJ1-2 NA many TRBV20-1 TGCAGTGCCGCCTCCGCCTATGGCTACACCTTC CSAASAYGYTF
TRBJ2-3 TRBD1 NA TRBV6-1 TGTGCCAGCAGTCAATCCGGGACAGGGGGCACAGATACGCAGTATTTT CASSQSGTGGTDTQYF
TRBJ2-2 NA many TRBV6-1 TGTGCCAGCAGCCTTATCCCCGGGACATCCCGCGGGGAGCTGTTTTTT CASSLIPGTSRGELFF
TRBJ1-2 NA many TRBV6-5 TGTGCCAGCAAAGGGTATAACTATGGCTACACCTTC CASKGYNYGYTF
TRBJ2-7 TRBD1 many TRBV28 TGTGCCAGCAGTTTAGGGACAGGCTACGAGCAGTACTTC CASSLGTGYEQYF
TRBJ2-2 NA NA TRBV28 TGTGCCAGCAGCCAGCATTCCGGGAACACCGGGGAGCTGTTTTTT CASSQHSGNTGELFF
TRBJ1-2 NA many TRBV6-5 TGTGCCAGCAGTAGTGGTGGACGGAAGATCTATGGCTACACCTTC CASSSGGRKIYGYTF